What follows are 9 T cell receptor beta chains derived from one specimen sequenced in a study of blood T cell repertoires in COVID-19. Some clones are missing from TCRdb's copy, which holds only in-frame ones; the method was immunoSEQ multiplex PCR. The sample includes about 85,000 clones, 88% of them seen just once. Sequencing was carried out using peripheral blood. The receptors stem from a woman at least 80 years old with acute or convalescent COVID-19.

The chain combines TRBV10-3 with TRBJ2-7; D is perhaps TRBD1 (6 bases). The ends were cut back, 5 bases at V and 3 bases at J, with 17 bases in the middle. The germline V gene has CDR1 ENHRY and CDR2 SYGVKD. This CDR3 comprises 15 residues. This CDR3 reads CAISPLDRSGYEQYF. DNA of the CDR3: TGTGCCATCAGTCCCCTTGACAGGTCAGGCTACGAGCAGTACTTC.

The gene calls are TRBV5-5 and TRBJ2-7, with 7 nucleotides matching TRBD1. Per germline, CDR1 SGHKS and CDR2 YYEKEE (reference sequence). This CDR3 comprises 17 residues. J lost 4 bases, V lost 4 bases, and 17 bases had no gene match. The CDR3 nucleotides read TGTGCCAGCAGCCAGGGAATCACAGGGGTGTTGAGTTACGAGCAGTACTTC. Residues: CASSQGITGVLSYEQYF.

The gene calls are TRBV6-5 and TRBJ1-2; tentative D call: TRBD1 (5 bases). Trimming pared 0 bases from V and 8 bases from J, leaving 10 bases between. CDR1 is MNHEY, CDR2 SVGAGI, per germline. CDR3 length equals 13 residues. For the CDR3, the DNA is TGTGCCAGCAGTTACTCAAGGGGCTTCGGCTACACCTTC. Protein sequence: CASSYSRGFGYTF.

The V call is TRBV29-1, the J call TRBJ2-5; TRBD2 matches at 14 bases. CDR3 length: 15 amino acids. Unmatched junction bases numbered 7, after V lost 6 bases and J lost 4 bases. Germline values: CDR1 SQVTM, CDR2 ANQGSEA. For the CDR3, the DNA is TGCAGCGTCCCGGGACTAGCGGGAGCGGCAGAGACCCAGTACTTC. Translated: CSVPGLAGAAETQYF.

This chain connects TRBV6-2 or TRBV6-3 to TRBJ2-1, with TRBD2 matching 15 bases. The CDR3 covers 17 residues. V gave up 5 bases and J gave up 7 bases; unmatched junction bases: 9. Germline CDR1 is MNHEY and CDR2 is SVGEGT. CDR3 in amino acids: CASSDGLAGGPKNEQFF. The CDR3 DNA reads TGTGCCAGCAGTGACGGACTAGCGGGAGGGCCAAAGAATGAGCAGTTCTTC.

The CDR3, as DNA: TGTGCCAGCGCGGACGGGAACAGGGTATCTGGGGAGCTGTTTTTT. It is translated as CASADGNRVSGELFF. The V call is TRBV2, the J call TRBJ2-2; TRBD1 is a possible D gene (6 bases). The CDR3 has 15 amino acids. V gave up 8 bases and J gave up 8 bases, with 21 bases separating them. Germline V gene data show CDR1 as SNHLY and CDR2 as FYNNEI.

In this sample, this clone turned up a few times. The rearrangement links TRBV7-2 to TRBJ2-2, with D maybe TRBD1 (5 bases). The CDR3 length is 14 residues. V was trimmed by 5 bases and J by 6 bases, leaving 13 bases between them. Germline V lookup: CDR1 SGHTA, CDR2 FQGNSA. The CDR3 spells CASSPGILAGELFF. CDR3 coding DNA: TGTGCCAGCAGCCCAGGGATACTTGCCGGGGAGCTGTTTTTT.

This chain joins TRBV7-3 and TRBJ2-2; D may be TRBD2 (6 bases). Germline assignment: CDR1 SGHTA and CDR2 FQGTGA. V dropped 0 bases and J dropped 1 base, with 15 bases sitting between them. This CDR3 region has 18 residues. This CDR3 is CASSLTGGGYRNTGELFF. CDR3 coding DNA: TGTGCCAGCAGCTTAACTGGTGGAGGGTACCGGAACACCGGGGAGCTGTTTTTT.

This clone was found a few times. The CDR3 here is CASSYSSTGGGLLHEQYF. CDR3 DNA sequence: TGTGCCAGCAGTTACTCGTCGACAGGGGGCGGACTGTTACACGAGCAGTACTTC. This rearrangement joins TRBV6-2 or TRBV6-3 to TRBJ2-7, with TRBD1 matching over 10 bases. V trimming: 0 bases; J trimming: 5 bases; junction bases outside the gene matches: 13. CDR1 MNHEY and CDR2 SVGEGT come from the germline V gene. CDR3 length: 18 amino acids.